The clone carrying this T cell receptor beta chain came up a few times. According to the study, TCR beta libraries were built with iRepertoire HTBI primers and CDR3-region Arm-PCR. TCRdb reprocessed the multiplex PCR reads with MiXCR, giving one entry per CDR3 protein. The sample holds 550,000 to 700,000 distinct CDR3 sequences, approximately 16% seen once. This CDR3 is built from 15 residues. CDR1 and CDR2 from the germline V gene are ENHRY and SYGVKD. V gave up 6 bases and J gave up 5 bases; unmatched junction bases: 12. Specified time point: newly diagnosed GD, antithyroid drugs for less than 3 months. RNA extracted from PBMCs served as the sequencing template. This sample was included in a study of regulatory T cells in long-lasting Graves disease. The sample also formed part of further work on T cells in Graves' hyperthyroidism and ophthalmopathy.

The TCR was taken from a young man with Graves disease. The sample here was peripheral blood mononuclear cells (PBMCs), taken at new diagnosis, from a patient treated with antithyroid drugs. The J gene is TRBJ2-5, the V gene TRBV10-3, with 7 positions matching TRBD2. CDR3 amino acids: CAIRRQEGRGETQYF. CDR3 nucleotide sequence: TGTGCCATCAGGCGTCAGGAGGGGAGGGGCGAGACCCAGTACTTC.